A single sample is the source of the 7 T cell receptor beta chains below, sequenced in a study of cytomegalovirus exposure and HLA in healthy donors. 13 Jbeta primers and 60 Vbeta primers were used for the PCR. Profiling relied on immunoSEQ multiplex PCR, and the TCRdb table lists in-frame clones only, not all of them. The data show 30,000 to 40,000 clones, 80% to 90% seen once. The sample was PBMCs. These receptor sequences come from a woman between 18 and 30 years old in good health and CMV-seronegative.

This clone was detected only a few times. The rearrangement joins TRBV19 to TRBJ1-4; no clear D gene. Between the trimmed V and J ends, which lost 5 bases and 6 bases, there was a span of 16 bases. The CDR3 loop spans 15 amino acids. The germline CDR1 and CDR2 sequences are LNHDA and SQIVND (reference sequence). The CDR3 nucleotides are TGTGCCAGTAGTCACCGGGGTTATGGGGATGAAAAACTGTTTTTT. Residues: CASSHRGYGDEKLFF.

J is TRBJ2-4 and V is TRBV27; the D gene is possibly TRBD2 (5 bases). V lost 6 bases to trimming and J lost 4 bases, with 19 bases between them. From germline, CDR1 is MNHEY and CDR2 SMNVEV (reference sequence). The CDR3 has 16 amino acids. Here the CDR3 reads CASSSGWDWAKNIQYF. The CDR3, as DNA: TGTGCCAGCAGCTCGGGGTGGGATTGGGCAAAAAACATTCAGTACTTC.

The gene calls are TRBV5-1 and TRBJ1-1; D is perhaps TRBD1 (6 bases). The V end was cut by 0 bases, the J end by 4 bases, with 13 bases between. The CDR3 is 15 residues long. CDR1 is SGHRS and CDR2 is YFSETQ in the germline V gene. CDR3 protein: CASSLDIGTSTEAFF. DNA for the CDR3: TGCGCCAGCAGCTTGGATATAGGGACAAGCACTGAAGCTTTCTTT.

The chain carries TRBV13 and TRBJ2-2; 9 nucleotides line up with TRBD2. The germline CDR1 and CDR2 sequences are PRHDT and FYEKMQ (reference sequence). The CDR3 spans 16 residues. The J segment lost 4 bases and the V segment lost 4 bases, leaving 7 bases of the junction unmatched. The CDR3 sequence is CASSSQGAGGTGELFF. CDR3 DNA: TGTGCCAGCAGCTCCCAGGGAGCGGGGGGCACCGGGGAGCTGTTTTTT.

CDR3 residues: CAIRVSEGLADNEQFF. The CDR3 region has the DNA TGTGCCATCAGGGTAAGCGAGGGACTAGCGGACAATGAGCAGTTCTTC. The J gene is TRBJ2-1, the V gene TRBV10-3; 11 positions agree with TRBD2. J lost 5 bases, V lost 6 bases, and 9 bases had no gene match. The CDR3 consists of 16 residues. Germline-derived CDR1 and CDR2 are ENHRY and SYGVKD.

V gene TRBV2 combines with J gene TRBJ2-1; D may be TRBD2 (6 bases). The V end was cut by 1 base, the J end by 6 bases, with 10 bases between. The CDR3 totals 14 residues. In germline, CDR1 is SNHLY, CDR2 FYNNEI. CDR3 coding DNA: TGTGCCAGCAGTGAAGTCCTCGGGGGCAATGAGCAGTTCTTC. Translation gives CASSEVLGGNEQFF.

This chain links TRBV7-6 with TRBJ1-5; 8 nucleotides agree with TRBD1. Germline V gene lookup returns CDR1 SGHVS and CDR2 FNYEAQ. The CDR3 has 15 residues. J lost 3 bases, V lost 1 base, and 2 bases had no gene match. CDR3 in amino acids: CASSLGTGNNQPQHF. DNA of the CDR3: TGTGCCAGCAGCTTAGGGACAGGGAACAATCAGCCCCAGCATTTT. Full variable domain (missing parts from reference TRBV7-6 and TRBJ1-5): GAGVSQSPRYKVTKRGQDVALRCDPISGHVSLYWYRQALGQGPEFLTYFNYEAQQDKSGLPNDRFSAERPEGSISTLTIQRTEQRDSAMYRCASSLGTGNNQPQHFGDGTRLSIL.